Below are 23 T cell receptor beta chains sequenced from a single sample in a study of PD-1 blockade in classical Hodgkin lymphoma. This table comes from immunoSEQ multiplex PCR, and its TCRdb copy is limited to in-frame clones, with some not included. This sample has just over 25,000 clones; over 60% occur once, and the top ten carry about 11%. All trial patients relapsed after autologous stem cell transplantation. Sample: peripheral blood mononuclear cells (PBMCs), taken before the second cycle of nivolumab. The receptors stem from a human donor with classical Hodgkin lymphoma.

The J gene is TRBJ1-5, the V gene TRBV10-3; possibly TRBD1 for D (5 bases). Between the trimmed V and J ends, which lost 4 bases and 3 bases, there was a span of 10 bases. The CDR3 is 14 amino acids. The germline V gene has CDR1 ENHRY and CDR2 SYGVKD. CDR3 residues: CAISADRNNQPQHF. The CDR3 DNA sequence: TGTGCCATCAGTGCCGACAGAAACAATCAGCCCCAGCATTTT.

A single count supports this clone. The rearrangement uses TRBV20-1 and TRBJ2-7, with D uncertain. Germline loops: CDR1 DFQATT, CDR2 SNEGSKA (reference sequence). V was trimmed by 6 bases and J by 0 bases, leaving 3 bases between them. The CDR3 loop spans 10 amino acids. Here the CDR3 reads CSALSYEQYF. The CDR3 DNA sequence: TGCAGTGCCCTCTCCTACGAGCAGTACTTC.

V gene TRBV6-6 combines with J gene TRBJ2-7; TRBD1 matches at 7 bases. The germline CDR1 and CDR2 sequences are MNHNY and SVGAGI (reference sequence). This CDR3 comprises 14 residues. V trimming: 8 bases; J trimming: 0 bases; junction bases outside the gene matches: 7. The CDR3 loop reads CASLTDRVSYEQYF. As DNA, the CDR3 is TGTGCCAGCCTAACTGACAGGGTCTCCTACGAGCAGTACTTC.

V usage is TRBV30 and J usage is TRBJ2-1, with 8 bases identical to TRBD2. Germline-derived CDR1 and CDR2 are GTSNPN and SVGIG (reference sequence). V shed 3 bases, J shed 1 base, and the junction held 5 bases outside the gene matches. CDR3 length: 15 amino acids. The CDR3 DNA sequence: TGTGCCTGGAGCCAGCGGGGGATATCCTACAATGAGCAGTTCTTC. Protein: CAWSQRGISYNEQFF.

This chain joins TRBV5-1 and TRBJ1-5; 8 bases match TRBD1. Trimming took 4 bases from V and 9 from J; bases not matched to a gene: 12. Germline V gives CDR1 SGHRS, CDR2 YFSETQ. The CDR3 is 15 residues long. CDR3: CASSLGQAPGSPQHF. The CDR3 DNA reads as TGCGCCAGCAGCCTGGGACAGGCCCCAGGATCGCCCCAGCATTTT. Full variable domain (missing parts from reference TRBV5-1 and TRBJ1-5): KAGVTQTPRYLIKTRGQQVTLSCSPISGHRSVSWYQQTPGQGLQFLFEYFSETQRNKGNFPGRFSGRQFSNSRSEMNVSTLELGDSALYLCASSLGQAPGSPQHFGDGTRLSIL.

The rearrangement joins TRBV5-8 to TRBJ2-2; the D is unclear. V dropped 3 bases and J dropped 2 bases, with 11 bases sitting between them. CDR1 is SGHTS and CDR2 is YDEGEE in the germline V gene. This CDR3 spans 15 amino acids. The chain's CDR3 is CASSSPPRNTGELFF. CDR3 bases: TGTGCCAGCAGCTCTCCACCTAGAAACACCGGGGAGCTGTTTTTT.

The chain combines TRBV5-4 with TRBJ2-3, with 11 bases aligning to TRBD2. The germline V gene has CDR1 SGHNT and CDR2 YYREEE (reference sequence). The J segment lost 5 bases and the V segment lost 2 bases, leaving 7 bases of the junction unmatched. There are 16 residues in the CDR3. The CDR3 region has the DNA TGTGCCAGCAGCTTAATAGCGGGGGGGCGAGGAGATACGCAGTATTTT. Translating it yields CASSLIAGGRGDTQYF.

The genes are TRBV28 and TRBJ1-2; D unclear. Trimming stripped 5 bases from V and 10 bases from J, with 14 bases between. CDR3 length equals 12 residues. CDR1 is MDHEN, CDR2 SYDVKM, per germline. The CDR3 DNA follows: TGTGCCAGCAGTCTAGTGTCAAAGGCCTACACCTTC. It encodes CASSLVSKAYTF.

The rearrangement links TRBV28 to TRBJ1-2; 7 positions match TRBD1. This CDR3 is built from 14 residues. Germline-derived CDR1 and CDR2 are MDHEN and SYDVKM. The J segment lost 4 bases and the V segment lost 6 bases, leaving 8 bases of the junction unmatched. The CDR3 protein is CASSNPGTVYGYTF. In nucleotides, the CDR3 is TGTGCCAGCAGCAATCCCGGGACAGTCTATGGCTACACCTTC.

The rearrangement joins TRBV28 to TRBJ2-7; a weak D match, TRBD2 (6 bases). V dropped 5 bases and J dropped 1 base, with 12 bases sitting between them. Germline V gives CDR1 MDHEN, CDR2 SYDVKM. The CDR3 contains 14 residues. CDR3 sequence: CASSPAGTSYEQYF. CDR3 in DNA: TGTGCCAGCAGTCCCGCCGGGACTTCCTACGAGCAGTACTTC.

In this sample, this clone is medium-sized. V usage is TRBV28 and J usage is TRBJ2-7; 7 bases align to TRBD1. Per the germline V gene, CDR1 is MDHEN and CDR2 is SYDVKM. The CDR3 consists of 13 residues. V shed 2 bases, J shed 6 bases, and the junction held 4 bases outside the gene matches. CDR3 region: CASSLMGQREQYF. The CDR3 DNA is TGTGCCAGCAGTTTAATGGGACAGCGCGAGCAGTACTTC.

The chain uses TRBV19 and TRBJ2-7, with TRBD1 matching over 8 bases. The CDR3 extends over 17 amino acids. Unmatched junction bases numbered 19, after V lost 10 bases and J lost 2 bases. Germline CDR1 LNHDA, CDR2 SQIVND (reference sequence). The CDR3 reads CANEWGRGLSKPYEQYF. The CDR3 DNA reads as TGTGCCAATGAGTGGGGCAGGGGGCTCAGTAAACCCTACGAGCAGTACTTC.

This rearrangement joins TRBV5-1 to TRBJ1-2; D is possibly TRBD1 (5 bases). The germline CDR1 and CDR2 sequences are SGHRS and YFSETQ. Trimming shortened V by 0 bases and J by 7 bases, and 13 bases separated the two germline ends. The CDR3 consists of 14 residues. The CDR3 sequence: CASSLDSGQGGYTF. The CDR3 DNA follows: TGCGCCAGCAGCTTGGATTCTGGGCAGGGTGGCTACACCTTC. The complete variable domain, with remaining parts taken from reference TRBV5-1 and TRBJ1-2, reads KAGVTQTPRYLIKTRGQQVTLSCSPISGHRSVSWYQQTPGQGLQFLFEYFSETQRNKGNFPGRFSGRQFSNSRSEMNVSTLELGDSALYLCASSLDSGQGGYTFGSGTRLTVV.

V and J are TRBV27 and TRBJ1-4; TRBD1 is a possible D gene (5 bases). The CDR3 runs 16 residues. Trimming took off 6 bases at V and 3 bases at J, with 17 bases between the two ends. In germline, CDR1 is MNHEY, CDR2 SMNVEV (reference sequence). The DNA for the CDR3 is TGTGCCAGCAGGGAGACAGCCTTGGGATCTAATGAAAAACTGTTTTTT. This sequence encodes CASRETALGSNEKLFF.

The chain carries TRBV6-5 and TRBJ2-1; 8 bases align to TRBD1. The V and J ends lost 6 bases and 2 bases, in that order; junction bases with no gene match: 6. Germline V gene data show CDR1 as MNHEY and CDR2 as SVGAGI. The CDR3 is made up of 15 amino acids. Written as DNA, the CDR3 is TGTGCCAGCAGAACGACAGGGGAAGCCTACAATGAGCAGTTCTTC. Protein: CASRTTGEAYNEQFF.

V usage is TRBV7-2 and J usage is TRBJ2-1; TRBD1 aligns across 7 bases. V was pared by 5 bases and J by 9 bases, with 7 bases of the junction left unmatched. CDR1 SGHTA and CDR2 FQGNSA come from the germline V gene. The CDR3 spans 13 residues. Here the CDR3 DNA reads TGTGCCAGCAGCAGACAGGGTTCTGCTGAGCAGTTCTTC. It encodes CASSRQGSAEQFF.

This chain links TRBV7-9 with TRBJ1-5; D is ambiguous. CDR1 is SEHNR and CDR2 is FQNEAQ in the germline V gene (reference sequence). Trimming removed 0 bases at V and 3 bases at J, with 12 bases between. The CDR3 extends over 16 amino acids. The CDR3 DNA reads TGTGCCAGCAGCTTAGCGGGCGGGCCGATCAATCAGCCCCAGCATTTT. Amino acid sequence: CASSLAGGPINQPQHF. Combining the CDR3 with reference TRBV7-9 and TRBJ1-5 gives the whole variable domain DTGVSQNPRHKITKRGQNVTFRCDPISEHNRLYWYRQTLGQGPEFLTYFQNEAQLEKSRLLSDRFSAERPKGSFSTLEIQRTEQGDSAMYLCASSLAGGPINQPQHFGDGTRLSIL.

The CDR3 region has the DNA TGTGCCTGGACCGCGTGGGGTCTAGGGCGGTGGGGCTACACCTTC. This gives the protein CAWTAWGLGRWGYTF. The chain recombines TRBV30 with TRBJ1-2, with D unresolved. CDR1 is GTSNPN and CDR2 is SVGIG in the germline V gene (reference sequence). The germline V and J ends were trimmed by 4 bases and 8 bases, with 23 bases remaining between them. The CDR3 is 15 amino acids.

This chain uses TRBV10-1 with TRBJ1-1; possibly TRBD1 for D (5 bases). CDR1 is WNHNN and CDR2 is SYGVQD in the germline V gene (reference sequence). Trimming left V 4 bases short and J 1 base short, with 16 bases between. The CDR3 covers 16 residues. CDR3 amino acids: CASSVVVVRANTEAFF. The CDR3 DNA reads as TGCGCCAGCAGTGTGGTGGTGGTCAGGGCGAACACTGAAGCTTTCTTT.

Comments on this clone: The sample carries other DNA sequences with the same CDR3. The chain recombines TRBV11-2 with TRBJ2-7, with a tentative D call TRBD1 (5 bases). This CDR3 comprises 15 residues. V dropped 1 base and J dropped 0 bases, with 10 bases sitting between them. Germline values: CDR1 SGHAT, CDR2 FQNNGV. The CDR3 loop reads CASSLGVRASYEQYF. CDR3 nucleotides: TGTGCCAGCAGCTTAGGGGTCAGGGCCTCCTACGAGCAGTACTTC.

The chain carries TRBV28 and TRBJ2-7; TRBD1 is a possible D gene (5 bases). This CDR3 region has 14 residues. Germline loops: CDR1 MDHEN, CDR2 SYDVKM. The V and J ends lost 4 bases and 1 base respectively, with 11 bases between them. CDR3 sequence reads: CASSWSDSSYEQYF. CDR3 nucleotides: TGTGCCAGCAGTTGGAGCGACAGTTCCTACGAGCAGTACTTC.

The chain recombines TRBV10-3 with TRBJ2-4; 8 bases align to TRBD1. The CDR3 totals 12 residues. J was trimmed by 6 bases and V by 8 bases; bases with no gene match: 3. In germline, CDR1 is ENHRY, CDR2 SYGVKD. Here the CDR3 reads CAISTGGNIQYF. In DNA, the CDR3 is TGTGCCATCTCTACAGGGGGAAACATTCAGTACTTC.

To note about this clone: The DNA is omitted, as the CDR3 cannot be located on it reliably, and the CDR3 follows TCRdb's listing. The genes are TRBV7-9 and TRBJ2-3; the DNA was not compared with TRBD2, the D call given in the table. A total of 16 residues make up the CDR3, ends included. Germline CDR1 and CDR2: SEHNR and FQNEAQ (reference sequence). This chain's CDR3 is CASSFGEGSPRDTQYF.